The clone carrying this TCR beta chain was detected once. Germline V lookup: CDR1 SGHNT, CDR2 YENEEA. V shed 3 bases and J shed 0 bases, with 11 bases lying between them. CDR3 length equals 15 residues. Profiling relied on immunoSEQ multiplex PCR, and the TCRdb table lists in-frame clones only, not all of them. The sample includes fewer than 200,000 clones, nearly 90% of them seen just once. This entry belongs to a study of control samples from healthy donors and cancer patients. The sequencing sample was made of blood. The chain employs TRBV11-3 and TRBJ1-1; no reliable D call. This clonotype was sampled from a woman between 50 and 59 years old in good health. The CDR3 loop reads CASSLMGSLNTEAFF. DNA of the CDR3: TGTGCCAGCAGCTTGATGGGAAGCCTGAACACTGAAGCTTTCTTT.